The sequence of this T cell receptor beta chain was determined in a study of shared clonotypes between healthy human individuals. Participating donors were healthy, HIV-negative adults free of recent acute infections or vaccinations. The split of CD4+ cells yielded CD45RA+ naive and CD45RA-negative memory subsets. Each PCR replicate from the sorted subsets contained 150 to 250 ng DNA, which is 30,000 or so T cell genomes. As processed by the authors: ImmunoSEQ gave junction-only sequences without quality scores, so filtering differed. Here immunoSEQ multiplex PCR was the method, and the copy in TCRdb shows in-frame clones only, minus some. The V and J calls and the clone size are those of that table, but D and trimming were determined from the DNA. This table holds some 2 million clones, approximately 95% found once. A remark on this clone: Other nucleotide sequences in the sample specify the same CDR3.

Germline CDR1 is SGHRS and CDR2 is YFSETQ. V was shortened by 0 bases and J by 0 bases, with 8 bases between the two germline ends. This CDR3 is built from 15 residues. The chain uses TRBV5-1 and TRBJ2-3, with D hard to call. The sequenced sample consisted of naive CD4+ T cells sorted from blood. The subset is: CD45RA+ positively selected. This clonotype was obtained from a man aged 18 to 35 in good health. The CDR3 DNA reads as TGCGCCAGCAGCTTGGGGGCGGTTAGCACAGATACGCAGTATTTT. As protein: CASSLGAVSTDTQYF.